Shown below are 9 T cell receptor beta chains from a single sample sequenced in a study of CD8+ T cells in alopecia areata. Extraction and reverse transcription of RNA yielded cDNA as the sequencing template. Measured with immunoSEQ multiplex PCR; TCRdb has only the in-frame clones, and not every one. The sample has 80,000 to 100,000 clones; about 40% are singletons. Treatment specified: oral pan-JAK inhibitor, 5-10 mg twice daily. This specimen was CD8+ T cells sorted from blood, taken at week 24, from a patient treated with tofacitinib. The receptors stem from a human donor with alopecia areata.

This clone has more than one count but fewer than ten. The chain links TRBV27 to TRBJ2-1; D ambiguous. Trimming took 3 bases from V and 5 from J, leaving 8 bases between them. This CDR3 has 13 residues. Per the germline V gene, CDR1 is MNHEY and CDR2 is SMNVEV (reference sequence). The CDR3 here is CASSFSGHNEQFF. The CDR3 DNA follows: TGTGCCAGCAGTTTCTCCGGCCACAATGAGCAGTTCTTC.

The rearrangement uses TRBV14 and TRBJ2-7, with 9 bases matching TRBD2. The CDR3 covers 16 residues. V dropped 3 bases and J dropped 0; count of bases not matched to a gene: 6. Per germline, CDR1 SGHDN and CDR2 FVKESK. CDR3 amino acids: CASSQRGLASSYEQYF. The DNA of the CDR3 is TGTGCCAGCAGCCAGCGGGGACTAGCCTCCTCCTACGAGCAGTACTTC.

This clone has more than one count but fewer than ten. This chain uses TRBV13 with TRBJ1-1; D not resolved. V shed 0 bases and J shed 4 bases, with 6 bases lying between them. The length of the CDR3 is 13 residues. Germline lookup yields CDR1 PRHDT and CDR2 FYEKMQ (reference sequence). For the CDR3, the DNA is TGTGCCAGCAGCTTAGGGAGTTTCACTGAAGCTTTCTTT. Its translation is CASSLGSFTEAFF.

The chain uses TRBV4-1 and TRBJ2-2; no definite D call. This CDR3 comprises 14 residues. Germline V gene sequence: CDR1 MGHRA, CDR2 YSYEKL. Trimming took off 4 bases at V and 7 bases at J, with 13 bases between the two ends. CDR3 DNA: TGCGCCAGCAGCCTCCCCAATGCGGTCGGGGAGCTGTTTTTT. It codes for CASSLPNAVGELFF.

The rearrangement joins TRBV5-1 to TRBJ2-1; tentative D call: TRBD2 (6 bases). This CDR3 comprises 14 residues. The V end was cut by 3 bases, the J end by 8 bases, with 15 bases between. Germline CDR1 reads SGHRS; CDR2 reads YFSETQ. The CDR3 DNA reads as TGCGCCAGCAGCTCTGAGTCCCCGGGAGATGAGCAGTTCTTC. Protein sequence: CASSSESPGDEQFF.

The J gene is TRBJ2-5, the V gene TRBV27; 8 bases align to TRBD2. Germline lookup yields CDR1 MNHEY and CDR2 SMNVEV (reference sequence). CDR3 length: 15 residues. The V gene end was trimmed by 4 bases and the J gene end by 5 bases; junction bases not matched to a gene: 9. Written as DNA, the CDR3 is TGTGCCAGCAGTTCGGGACTAGTGGGGAGGGAGACCCAGTACTTC. The encoded protein is CASSSGLVGRETQYF.

Written as DNA, the CDR3 is TGTGCCAGCAGGGATGGGGTTAGCTCCTACAATGAGCAGTTCTTC. It is translated as CASRDGVSSYNEQFF. The V call is TRBV7-9, the J call TRBJ2-1; no clear D gene. The CDR3 totals 15 residues. V lost 6 bases and J 0 bases, leaving 12 bases between the germline ends. Germline CDR1 and CDR2: SEHNR and FQNEAQ (reference sequence).

This clone was seen a few times. The V and J genes are TRBV29-1 and TRBJ2-3; D remains unclear. This CDR3 region has 13 residues. The ends were cut back, 0 bases at V and 6 bases at J, with 10 bases in the middle. CDR1 and CDR2 from the germline V gene are SQVTM and ANQGSEA. CDR3 region: CSVEDLISDTQYF. In nucleotides, the CDR3 is TGCAGCGTTGAAGATTTAATCTCTGATACGCAGTATTTT.

This clone has a handful of counts. This chain links TRBV19 with TRBJ2-1; D gene uncertain. The V and J ends lost 8 bases and 5 bases respectively, with 4 bases between them. This CDR3 contains 10 residues. Germline-derived CDR1 and CDR2 are LNHDA and SQIVND (reference sequence). The CDR3: CASRDNEQFF. The CDR3 DNA follows: TGTGCCAGTCGGGACAATGAGCAGTTCTTC. Looking up the rest from reference TRBV19 and TRBJ2-1 gives the full variable domain: DGGITQSPKYLFRKEGQNVTLSCEQNLNHDAMYWYRQDPGQGLRLIYYSQIVNDFQKGDIAEGYSVSREKKESFPLTVTSAQKNPTAFYLCASRDNEQFFGPGTRLTVL.